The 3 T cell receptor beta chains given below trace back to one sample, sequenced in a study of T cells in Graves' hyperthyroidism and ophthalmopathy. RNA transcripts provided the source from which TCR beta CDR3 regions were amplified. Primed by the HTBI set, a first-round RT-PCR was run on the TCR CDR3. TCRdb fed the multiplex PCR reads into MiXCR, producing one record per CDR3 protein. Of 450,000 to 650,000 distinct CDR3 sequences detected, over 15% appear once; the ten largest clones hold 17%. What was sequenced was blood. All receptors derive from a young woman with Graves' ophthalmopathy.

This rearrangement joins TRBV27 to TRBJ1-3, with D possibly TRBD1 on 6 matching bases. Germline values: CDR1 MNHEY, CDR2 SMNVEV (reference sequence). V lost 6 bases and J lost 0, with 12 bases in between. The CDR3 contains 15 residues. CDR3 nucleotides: TGTGCCAGCAGCTTAAAAGGGGGCTCTGGAAACACCATATATTTT. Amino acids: CASSLKGGSGNTIYF.

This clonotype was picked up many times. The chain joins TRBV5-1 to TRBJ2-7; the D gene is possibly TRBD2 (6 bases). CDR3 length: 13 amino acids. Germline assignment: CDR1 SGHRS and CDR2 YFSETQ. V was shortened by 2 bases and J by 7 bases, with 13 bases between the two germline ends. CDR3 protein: CASSLTGSNEQYF. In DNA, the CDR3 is TGCGCCAGCAGCTTAACCGGGAGTAATGAGCAGTACTTC.

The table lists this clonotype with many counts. The DNA for the CDR3 is TGTGCCAGCAGCCCTCTCGGAGAACTGAACACTGAAGCTTTCTTT. Amino acids: CASSPLGELNTEAFF. The chain has TRBV9 and TRBJ1-1, with D unresolved. The CDR3 has 15 amino acids. The V gene's germline CDR1 is SGDLS and CDR2 YYNGEE. Trimming cost V 4 bases and J 0 bases, with 13 bases left between them.